Each of the 16 T cell receptor beta chains below was sequenced from the same sample in a study of cytomegalovirus exposure and HLA in healthy donors. Primers included in the PCR were 60 Vbeta and 13 Jbeta primers. Profiling relied on immunoSEQ multiplex PCR, and the TCRdb table lists in-frame clones only, not all of them. The sample lists about 140,000 clones; less than 85% were seen once. Material for sequencing was PBMCs. The receptors derive from a woman aged 60-75 years in good health and CMV-seropositive.

V gene TRBV28 combines with J gene TRBJ1-1; 8 positions match TRBD1. The CDR3 is 14 residues long. V shed 5 bases, J shed 4 bases, and the junction held 6 bases outside the gene matches. Germline values: CDR1 MDHEN, CDR2 SYDVKM. The chain's CDR3 is CASSRQGLGTEAFF. The CDR3 DNA follows: TGTGCCAGCAGTCGACAGGGGCTGGGCACTGAAGCTTTCTTT.

This clone was observed a few times. This chain links TRBV6-1 with TRBJ1-1; possible D gene TRBD1, 6 bases. CDR3 length equals 13 residues. V shed 4 bases and J shed 4 bases, with 10 bases lying between them. From germline, CDR1 is MNHNS and CDR2 SASEGT. CDR3 in amino acids: CASSGQGRTEAFF. The CDR3 bases are TGTGCCAGCAGTGGCCAGGGGCGCACTGAAGCTTTCTTT.

The chain recombines TRBV27 with TRBJ1-2, with 9 bases lining up with TRBD1. Germline CDR1 MNHEY, CDR2 SMNVEV (reference sequence). The V and J ends lost 6 bases and 6 bases, in that order; junction bases with no gene match: 11. This CDR3 has 15 amino acids. The CDR3 sequence: CASRATDRGLNGYTF. CDR3 DNA: TGTGCCAGCAGGGCGACCGACAGGGGGTTGAATGGCTACACCTTC.

The J gene is TRBJ1-2, the V gene TRBV10-1; D gene unclear. The V and J ends lost 4 bases and 7 bases respectively, with 13 bases between them. CDR3 length equals 13 residues. Germline V lookup: CDR1 WNHNN, CDR2 SYGVQD (reference sequence). Here the CDR3 DNA reads TGCGCCAGCAGTGCAAGCGAAACGGGTGGCTACACCTTC. It encodes CASSASETGGYTF.

This sequence joins TRBV18 and TRBJ1-5; D unresolved. V was cut by 1 base and J by 4 bases, with 11 bases left in between. The CDR3 extends over 15 amino acids. In germline, CDR1 is KGHSH, CDR2 LQKENI. The CDR3 coding sequence is TGTGCCAGCTCACCACGAGAGGGCGCAAATCAGCCCCAGCATTTT. Its protein product is CASSPREGANQPQHF.

To note about this clone: The junction and the germline gene differ at one end; a read error may be behind it. This chain connects TRBV9 to TRBJ2-7; possible D gene TRBD2, 5 bases. From germline, CDR1 is SGDLS and CDR2 YYNGEE. The CDR3 sequence is 15 residues long. CDR3 sequence: CASSVEPNTGGSIIF. The CDR3 DNA sequence: TGTGCCAGCAGCGTGGAACCAAATACGGGCGGGTCGATCATCTTC.

Here the CDR3 reads CASSQDWTSGNIQYF. In DNA, the CDR3 is TGCGCCAGCAGCCAAGACTGGACTAGCGGGAACATTCAGTACTTC. The rearrangement links TRBV4-1 to TRBJ2-4; 11 bases map to TRBD2. The V and J ends lost 0 bases and 7 bases, in that order; junction bases with no gene match: 2. Per germline, CDR1 MGHRA and CDR2 YSYEKL. This CDR3 is 15 amino acids long.

The chain joins TRBV27 to TRBJ2-2; 7 nucleotides agree with TRBD2. This CDR3 spans 15 amino acids. The V segment lost 6 bases and the J segment 5 bases; nucleotides outside the gene matches: 9. Per the germline V gene, CDR1 is MNHEY and CDR2 is SMNVEV (reference sequence). The CDR3 nucleotides read TGTGCCAGCAGCTATGGGGGGGGTTGGACCGGGGAGCTGTTTTTT. Encoded protein: CASSYGGGWTGELFF.

The V gene is TRBV28, the J gene TRBJ1-5; D is undetermined. Trimming cost V 6 bases and J 3 bases, with 12 bases left between them. Germline V CDR1 and CDR2: MDHEN, SYDVKM. The length of the CDR3 is 14 residues. CDR3: CASSKGGDNQPQHF. As DNA, the CDR3 is TGTGCCAGCAGCAAGGGAGGAGACAATCAGCCCCAGCATTTT.

The J gene is TRBJ2-7, the V gene TRBV28; the match to TRBD2 covers 8 bases. V dropped 6 bases and J dropped 5; count of bases not matched to a gene: 9. Germline assignment: CDR1 MDHEN and CDR2 SYDVKM. The CDR3 runs to 14 residues. DNA of the CDR3: TGTGCCAGCAGGGCCGGGGGACTAGGGGACGAGCAGTACTTC. It codes for CASRAGGLGDEQYF.

This chain connects TRBV28 to TRBJ1-5; D perhaps matches TRBD1 (6 bases). The CDR3 has 13 residues. Deletions cut 8 bases from V and 3 bases from J, with 11 bases between. CDR1 and CDR2 (germline): MDHEN, SYDVKM. CDR3 DNA sequence: TGTGCCAGCGGGGGCCTCCTCAATCAGCCCCAGCATTTT. Translation: CASGGLLNQPQHF.

The rearrangement uses TRBV6-1 and TRBJ2-1; 10 nucleotides agree with TRBD2. CDR3 length equals 14 residues. The V gene's germline CDR1 is MNHNS and CDR2 SASEGT. V lost 10 bases to trimming and J lost 7 bases; unmatched junction nucleotides: 10. The CDR3: CATPKGLAPNEQFF. In nucleotides, the CDR3 is TGTGCCACCCCGAAGGGACTAGCGCCAAATGAGCAGTTCTTC.

The chain is built from TRBV6-5 and TRBJ1-3, with D maybe TRBD1 (5 bases). Trimming stripped 7 bases from V and 0 bases from J, with 13 bases between. CDR1 is MNHEY and CDR2 is SVGAGI in the germline V gene. This CDR3 has 15 amino acids. CDR3 nucleotide sequence: TGTGCCAGCACCAGGACATTGAGCTCTGGAAACACCATATATTTT. Translated: CASTRTLSSGNTIYF.

The chain joins TRBV5-1 to TRBJ2-3; 7 nucleotides line up with TRBD1. Germline loops: CDR1 SGHRS, CDR2 YFSETQ. The CDR3 is 16 amino acids. After removal of 5 bases from V and 1 base from J, the junction contained 10 bases not matched to a gene. The DNA for the CDR3 is TGCGCCAGCAGACCGAGGACAGGCCGGGGCACAGATACGCAGTATTTT. Translation gives CASRPRTGRGTDTQYF.

This clone was detected a few times. This rearrangement joins TRBV10-3 to TRBJ1-1; D unresolved. The V gene's germline CDR1 is ENHRY and CDR2 SYGVKD. This CDR3 spans 14 amino acids. V shed 6 bases and J shed 1 base, with 12 bases lying between them. CDR3 loop: CAIRNEGANTEAFF. CDR3 nucleotides: TGTGCCATCAGGAATGAGGGAGCGAACACTGAAGCTTTCTTT.

The J gene is TRBJ2-3, the V gene TRBV5-4; maybe TRBD2 (6 bases). CDR3 length equals 13 residues. Per germline, CDR1 SGHNT and CDR2 YYREEE (reference sequence). V was shortened by 2 bases and J by 3 bases, with 7 bases between the two germline ends. CDR3 sequence: CASSFRGTDTQYF. The DNA of the CDR3 is TGTGCCAGCAGCTTTCGGGGGACAGATACGCAGTATTTT. Full variable domain (remainder filled in from reference TRBV5-4 and TRBJ2-3): ETGVTQSPTHLIKTRGQQVTLRCSSQSGHNTVSWYQQALGQGPQFIFQYYREEENGRGNFPPRFSGLQFPNYSSELNVNALELDDSALYLCASSFRGTDTQYFGPGTRLTVL.